This TCR beta chain was sequenced during a study of blood T cell repertoires in COVID-19. Study overall: Donors in the United States, Italy and Spain gave samples during acute or convalescent COVID-19.

This table comes from immunoSEQ multiplex PCR, and its TCRdb copy is limited to in-frame clones, with some not included. In the table there are approximately 120,000 clones, about 89% of which are singletons. J lost 5 bases, V lost 6 bases, and 3 bases had no gene match. CDR3 length: 13 residues. Germline values: CDR1 LNHNV, CDR2 YYDKDF (reference sequence). The sample comprised peripheral blood. The chain recombines TRBV15 with TRBJ1-4; 7 positions match TRBD1. The sequence was obtained from a human donor with acute or convalescent COVID-19. The donor label of this sample is uncertain. This CDR3 reads CATRTTGNEKLFF. The CDR3 bases are TGTGCCACCAGGACGACAGGGAATGAAAAACTGTTTTTT.